Listed here is a single T cell receptor (beta chain). Its antigen is undetermined. A read error may be the cause here, since a much bigger clone is one base away. This entry belongs to a study of early T cells in non-severe SARS-CoV-2 infection. Individual cDNA molecules were tagged with unique molecular identifiers, the study reported. TCRdb itself ran the 5' RACE reads through MiXCR, one entry per CDR3 protein. The data contain roughly 35,000 distinct CDR3 sequences, around 7% of them singletons. Germline assignment: CDR1 SGHRS and CDR2 YFSETQ. This CDR3 region has 17 residues. Broader study findings: Database matching using VDJdb favored anti-spike CD8 responses, with private and CD4 specificities left missing.

The sequence was obtained from an adult who was a healthcare worker with PCR-confirmed SARS-CoV-2 infection or an uninfected control (not recorded which). The specimen was whole blood. This sequence joins TRBV5-1 and TRBJ2-5, with 10 positions matching TRBD2. CDR3 amino acids: CASSLEASGSPQETQHF. CDR3 coding DNA: TGCGCCAGCAGCTTGGAAGCTAGCGGGAGCCCCCAAGAGACCCAGCACTTC.